The table lists the clone carrying this T cell receptor (beta chain) with many counts. Its antigen is unknown. The data are from a study of T cell repertoires in cytomegalovirus infection. The wider study: It was the public TCR beta signatures that indicated both CMV infection and matching HLA type.

CDR1 is MNHEY and CDR2 is SVGEGT in the germline V gene. V lost 2 bases to trimming and J lost 12 bases; unmatched junction nucleotides: 7. The CDR3 loop spans 14 amino acids. Notes on the study in general: Predominance within the ex vivo response was attributable to HLA-C-restricted CMV-specific TCR beta clonotypes.

A single record per CDR3 protein comes from TCRdb applying MiXCR to the reads. This table holds almost 300,000 distinct CDR3 sequences, around 9.6% found once. V gene TRBV6-2 or TRBV6-3 combines with J gene TRBJ2-1; 10 nucleotides line up with TRBD1. The sample taken for sequencing was PBMCs. The source is a human donor in good health (CMV status not recorded). Some clones in this sample may be carry-over from other donors' samples. CDR3: CASSYPGQGGLQFF. The CDR3 nucleotides are TGTGCCAGCAGTTACCCAGGACAGGGGGGCTTGCAGTTCTTC.